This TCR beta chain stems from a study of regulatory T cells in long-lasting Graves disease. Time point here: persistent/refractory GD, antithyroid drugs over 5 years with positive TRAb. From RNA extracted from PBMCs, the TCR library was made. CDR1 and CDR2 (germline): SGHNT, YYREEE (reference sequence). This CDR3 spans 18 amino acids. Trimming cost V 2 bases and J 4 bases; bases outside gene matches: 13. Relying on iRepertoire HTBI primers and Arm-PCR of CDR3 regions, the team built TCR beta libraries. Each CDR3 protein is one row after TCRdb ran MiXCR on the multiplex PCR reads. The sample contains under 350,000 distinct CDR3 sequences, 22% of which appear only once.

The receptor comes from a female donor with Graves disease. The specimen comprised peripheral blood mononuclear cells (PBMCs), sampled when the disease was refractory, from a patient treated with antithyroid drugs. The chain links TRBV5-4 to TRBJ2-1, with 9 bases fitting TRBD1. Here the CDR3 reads CASSLDAGTGYDYNEQFF. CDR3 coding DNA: TGTGCCAGCAGCTTAGATGCCGGGACAGGGTACGATTACAATGAGCAGTTCTTC.